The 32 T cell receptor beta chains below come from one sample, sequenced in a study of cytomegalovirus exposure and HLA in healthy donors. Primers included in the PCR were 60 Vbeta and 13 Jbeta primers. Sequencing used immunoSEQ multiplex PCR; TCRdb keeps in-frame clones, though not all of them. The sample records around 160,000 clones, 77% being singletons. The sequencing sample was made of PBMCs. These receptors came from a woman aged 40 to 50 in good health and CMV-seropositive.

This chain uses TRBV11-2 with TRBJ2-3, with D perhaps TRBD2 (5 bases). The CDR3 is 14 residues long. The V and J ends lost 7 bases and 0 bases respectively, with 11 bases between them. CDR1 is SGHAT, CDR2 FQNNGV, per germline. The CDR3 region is CASIPGSSTDTQYF. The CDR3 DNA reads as TGTGCCAGCATCCCGGGGAGTAGCACAGATACGCAGTATTTT.

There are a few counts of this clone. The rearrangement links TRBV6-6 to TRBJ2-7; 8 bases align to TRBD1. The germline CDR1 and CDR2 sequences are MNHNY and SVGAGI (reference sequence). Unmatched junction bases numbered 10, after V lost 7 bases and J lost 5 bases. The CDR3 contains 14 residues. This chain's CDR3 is CASTVTGETDEQYF. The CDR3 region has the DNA TGTGCCAGCACCGTGACAGGGGAGACCGACGAGCAGTACTTC.

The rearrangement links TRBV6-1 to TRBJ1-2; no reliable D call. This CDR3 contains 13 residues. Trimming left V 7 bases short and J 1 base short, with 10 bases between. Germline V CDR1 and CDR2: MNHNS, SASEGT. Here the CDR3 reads CASKTELNYGYTF. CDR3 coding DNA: TGTGCCAGCAAGACTGAACTTAACTATGGCTACACCTTC.

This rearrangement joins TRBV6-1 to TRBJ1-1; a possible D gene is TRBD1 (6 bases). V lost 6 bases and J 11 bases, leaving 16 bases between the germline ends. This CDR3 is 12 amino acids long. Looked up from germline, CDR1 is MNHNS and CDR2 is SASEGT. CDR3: CASSVSTGWAFF. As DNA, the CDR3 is TGTGCCAGCAGCGTATCCACAGGGTGGGCTTTCTTT.

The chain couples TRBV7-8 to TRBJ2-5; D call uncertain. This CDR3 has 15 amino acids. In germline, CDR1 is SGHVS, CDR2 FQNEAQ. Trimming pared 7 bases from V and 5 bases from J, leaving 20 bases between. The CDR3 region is CASIRLASVTETQYF. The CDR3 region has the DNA TGTGCCAGCATTCGACTGGCCTCGGTCACGGAGACCCAGTACTTC.

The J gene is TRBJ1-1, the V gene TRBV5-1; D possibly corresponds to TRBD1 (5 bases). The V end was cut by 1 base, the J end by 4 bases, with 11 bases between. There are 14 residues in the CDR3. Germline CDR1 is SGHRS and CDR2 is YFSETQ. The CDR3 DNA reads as TGCGCCAGCAGCTTGCAGGGTGCGGTCACTGAAGCTTTCTTT. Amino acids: CASSLQGAVTEAFF.

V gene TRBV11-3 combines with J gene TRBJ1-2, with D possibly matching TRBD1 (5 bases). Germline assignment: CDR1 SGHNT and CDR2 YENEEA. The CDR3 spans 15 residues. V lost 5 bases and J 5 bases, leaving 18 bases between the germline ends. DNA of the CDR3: TGTGCCAGCAGCCGTCTTGGGGGAGGGAAGTATGGCTACACCTTC. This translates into CASSRLGGGKYGYTF.

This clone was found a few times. In nucleotides, the CDR3 is TGTGCCAGCTCACCCAAGGGGCCTGACGAGCAGTACTTC. It translates to CASSPKGPDEQYF. The gene calls are TRBV18 and TRBJ2-7, with a weak D call TRBD1 (5 bases). The CDR3 has 13 residues. CDR1 and CDR2 (germline): KGHSH, LQKENI. Trimming cost V 3 bases and J 5 bases, with 11 bases left between them.

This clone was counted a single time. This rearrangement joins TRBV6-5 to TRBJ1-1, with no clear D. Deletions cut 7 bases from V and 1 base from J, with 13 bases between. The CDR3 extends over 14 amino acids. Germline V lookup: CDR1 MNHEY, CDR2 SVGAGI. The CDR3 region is CASIKVGGNTEAFF. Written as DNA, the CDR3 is TGTGCCAGCATCAAAGTGGGAGGGAACACTGAAGCTTTCTTT.

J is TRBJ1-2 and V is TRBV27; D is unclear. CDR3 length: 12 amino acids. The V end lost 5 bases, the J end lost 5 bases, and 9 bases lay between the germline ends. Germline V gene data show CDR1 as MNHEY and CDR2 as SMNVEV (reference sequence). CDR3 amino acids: CASSPGGYGYTF. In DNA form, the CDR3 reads TGTGCCAGCAGTCCCGGAGGGTATGGCTACACCTTC.

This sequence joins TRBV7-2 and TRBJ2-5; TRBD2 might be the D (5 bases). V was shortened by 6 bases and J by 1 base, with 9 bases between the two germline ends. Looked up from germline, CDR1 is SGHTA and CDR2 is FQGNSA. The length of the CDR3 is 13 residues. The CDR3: CASRTRGQETQYF. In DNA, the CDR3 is TGTGCCAGCAGGACCCGGGGCCAAGAGACCCAGTACTTC.

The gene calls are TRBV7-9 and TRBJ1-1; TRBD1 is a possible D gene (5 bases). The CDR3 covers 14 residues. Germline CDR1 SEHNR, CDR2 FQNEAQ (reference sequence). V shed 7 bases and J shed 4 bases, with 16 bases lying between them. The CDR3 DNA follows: TGTGCCAGCACGGGGGAGGGGTTAGGCACTGAAGCTTTCTTT. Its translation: CASTGEGLGTEAFF.

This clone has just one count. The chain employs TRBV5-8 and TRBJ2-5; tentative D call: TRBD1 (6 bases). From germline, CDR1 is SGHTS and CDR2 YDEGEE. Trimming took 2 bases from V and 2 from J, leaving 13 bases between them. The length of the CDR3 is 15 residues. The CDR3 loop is CASSFGTGQQETQYF. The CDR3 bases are TGTGCCAGCAGCTTCGGCACAGGGCAACAAGAGACCCAGTACTTC. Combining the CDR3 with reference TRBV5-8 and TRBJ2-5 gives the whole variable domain EAGVTQSPTHLIKTRGQQATLRCSPISGHTSVYWYQQALGLGLQFLLWYDEGEERNRGNFPPRFSGRQFPNYSSELNVNALELEDSALYLCASSFGTGQQETQYFGPGTRLLVL.

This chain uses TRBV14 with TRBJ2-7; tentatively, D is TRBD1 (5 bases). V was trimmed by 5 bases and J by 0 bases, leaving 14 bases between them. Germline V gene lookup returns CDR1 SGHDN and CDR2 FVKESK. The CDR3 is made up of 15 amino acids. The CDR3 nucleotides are TGTGCCAGCAGCGAGACAGTGGACCTCTCCTACGAGCAGTACTTC. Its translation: CASSETVDLSYEQYF.

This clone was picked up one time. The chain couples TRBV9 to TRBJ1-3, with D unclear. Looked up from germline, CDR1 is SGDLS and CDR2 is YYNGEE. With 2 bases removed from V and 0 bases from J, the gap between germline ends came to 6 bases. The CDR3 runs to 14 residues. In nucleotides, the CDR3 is TGTGCCAGCAGCGTCGCAGGCTCTGGAAACACCATATATTTT. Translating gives CASSVAGSGNTIYF.

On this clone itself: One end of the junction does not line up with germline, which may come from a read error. The CDR3 region is CSSRHRGADEQYF. The CDR3 DNA reads as TGTTCCAGCAGGCACAGGGGCGCGGACGAGCAGTACTTC. This chain links TRBV7-9 with TRBJ2-7; the match to TRBD1 covers 7 bases. This CDR3 has 13 residues. Per the germline V gene, CDR1 is SEHNR and CDR2 is FQNEAQ (reference sequence).

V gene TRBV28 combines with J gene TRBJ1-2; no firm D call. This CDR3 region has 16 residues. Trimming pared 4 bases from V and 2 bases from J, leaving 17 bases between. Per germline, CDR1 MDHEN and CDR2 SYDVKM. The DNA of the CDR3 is TGTGCCAGCAGTTGGGTCGAACCCCCGGGGAACTATGGCTACACCTTC. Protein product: CASSWVEPPGNYGYTF.

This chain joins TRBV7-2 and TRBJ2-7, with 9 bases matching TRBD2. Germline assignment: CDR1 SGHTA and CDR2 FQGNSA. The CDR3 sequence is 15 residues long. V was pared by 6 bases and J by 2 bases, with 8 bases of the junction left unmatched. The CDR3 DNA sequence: TGTGCCAGCAGAGACTTAGCGGGAGTTGCCTACGAGCAGTACTTC. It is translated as CASRDLAGVAYEQYF.

CDR3 sequence: CASSRGLARTGELFF. As DNA, the CDR3 is TGTGCCAGCAGTCGGGGACTAGCCAGGACCGGGGAGCTGTTTTTT. J is TRBJ2-2 and V is TRBV2; TRBD2 matches at 9 bases. The V and J ends lost 5 bases and 5 bases, in that order; junction bases with no gene match: 6. From germline, CDR1 is SNHLY and CDR2 FYNNEI. The CDR3 runs 15 residues.

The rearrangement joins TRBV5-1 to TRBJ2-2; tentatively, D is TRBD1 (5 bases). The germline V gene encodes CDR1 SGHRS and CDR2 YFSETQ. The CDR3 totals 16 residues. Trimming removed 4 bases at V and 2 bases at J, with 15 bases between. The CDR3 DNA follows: TGCGCCAGCAGCCGTTCGCCAGGGATTAACACCGGGGAGCTGTTTTTT. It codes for CASSRSPGINTGELFF.

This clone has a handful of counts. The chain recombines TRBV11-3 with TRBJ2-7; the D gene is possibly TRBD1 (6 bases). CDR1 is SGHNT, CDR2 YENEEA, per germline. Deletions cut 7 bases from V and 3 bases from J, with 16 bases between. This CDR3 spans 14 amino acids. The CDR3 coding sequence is TGTGCCAGCACCCCGACGACAGGTAACTACGAGCAGTACTTC. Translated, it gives CASTPTTGNYEQYF.

CDR3 nucleotide sequence: TGTGCCAGCAGCTTAGCGGGGGGGGGTAGGGAGCAGTACTTC. As protein: CASSLAGGGREQYF. The chain couples TRBV11-2 to TRBJ2-7; 8 bases line up with TRBD2. Germline lookup yields CDR1 SGHAT and CDR2 FQNNGV. Trimming cost V 1 base and J 7 bases; bases outside gene matches: 6. The CDR3 runs to 14 residues.

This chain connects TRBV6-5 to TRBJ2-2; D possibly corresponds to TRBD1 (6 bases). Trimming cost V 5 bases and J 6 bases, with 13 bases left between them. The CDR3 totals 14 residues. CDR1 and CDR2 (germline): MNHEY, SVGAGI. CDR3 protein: CASSLNRDPGELFF. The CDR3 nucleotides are TGTGCCAGCAGTCTGAACAGGGATCCCGGGGAGCTGTTTTTT.

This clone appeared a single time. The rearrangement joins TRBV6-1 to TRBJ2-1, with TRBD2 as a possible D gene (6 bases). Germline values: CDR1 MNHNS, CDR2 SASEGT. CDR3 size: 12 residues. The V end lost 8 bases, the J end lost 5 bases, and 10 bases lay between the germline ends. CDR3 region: CASEREDNEQFF. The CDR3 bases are TGTGCCAGCGAGAGGGAGGACAATGAGCAGTTCTTC.

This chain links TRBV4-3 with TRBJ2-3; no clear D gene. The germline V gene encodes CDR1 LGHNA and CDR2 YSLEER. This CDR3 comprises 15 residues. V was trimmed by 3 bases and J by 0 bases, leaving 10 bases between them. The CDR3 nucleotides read TGCGCCAGCAGCCACCTGAAGACTAGCACAGATACGCAGTATTTT. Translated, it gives CASSHLKTSTDTQYF.

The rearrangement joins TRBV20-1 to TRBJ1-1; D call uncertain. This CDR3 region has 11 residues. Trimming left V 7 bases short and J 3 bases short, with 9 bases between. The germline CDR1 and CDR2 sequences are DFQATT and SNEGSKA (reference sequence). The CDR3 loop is CSVREDTEAFF. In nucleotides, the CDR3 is TGCAGTGTCCGGGAGGACACTGAAGCTTTCTTT.

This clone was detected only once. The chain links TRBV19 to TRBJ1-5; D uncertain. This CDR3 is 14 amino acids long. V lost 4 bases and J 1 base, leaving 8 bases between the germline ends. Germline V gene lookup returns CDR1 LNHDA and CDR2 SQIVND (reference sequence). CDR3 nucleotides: TGTGCCAGTAGTAGGCTGATAAGCAATCAGCCCCAGCATTTT. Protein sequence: CASSRLISNQPQHF.

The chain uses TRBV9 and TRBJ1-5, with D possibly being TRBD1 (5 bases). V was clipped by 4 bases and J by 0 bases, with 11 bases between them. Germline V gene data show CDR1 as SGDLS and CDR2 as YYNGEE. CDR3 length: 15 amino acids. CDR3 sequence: CASSLSGGSNQPQHF. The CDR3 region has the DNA TGTGCCAGCAGCCTTTCGGGGGGTAGCAATCAGCCCCAGCATTTT.

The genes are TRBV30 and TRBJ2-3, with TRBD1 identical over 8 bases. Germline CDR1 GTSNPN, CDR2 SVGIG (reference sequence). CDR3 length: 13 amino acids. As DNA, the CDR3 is TGTGGACTGGACAGGGTGAAAACAGATACGCAGTATTTT. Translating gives CGLDRVKTDTQYF.

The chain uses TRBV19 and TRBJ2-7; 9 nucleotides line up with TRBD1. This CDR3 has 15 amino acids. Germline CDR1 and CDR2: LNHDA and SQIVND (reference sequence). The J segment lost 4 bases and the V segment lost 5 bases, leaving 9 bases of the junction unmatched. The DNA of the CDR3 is TGTGCCAGTAGTGCAAACAGGGGGCGCGGGTACGAGCAGTACTTC. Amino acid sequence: CASSANRGRGYEQYF. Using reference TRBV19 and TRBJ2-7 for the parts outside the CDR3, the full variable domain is DGGITQSPKYLFRKEGQNVTLSCEQNLNHDAMYWYRQDPGQGLRLIYYSQIVNDFQKGDIAEGYSVSREKKESFPLTVTSAQKNPTAFYLCASSANRGRGYEQYFGPGTRLTVT.

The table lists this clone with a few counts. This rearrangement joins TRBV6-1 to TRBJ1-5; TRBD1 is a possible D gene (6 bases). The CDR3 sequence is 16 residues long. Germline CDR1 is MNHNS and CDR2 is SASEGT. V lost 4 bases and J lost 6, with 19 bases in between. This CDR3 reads CASSGHGNRVAQPQHF. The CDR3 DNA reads TGTGCCAGCAGTGGTCACGGGAACAGGGTGGCTCAGCCCCAGCATTTT.

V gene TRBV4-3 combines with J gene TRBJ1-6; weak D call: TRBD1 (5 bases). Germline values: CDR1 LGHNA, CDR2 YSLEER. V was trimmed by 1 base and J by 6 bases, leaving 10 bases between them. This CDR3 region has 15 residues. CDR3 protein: CASSQGRTSNSPLHF. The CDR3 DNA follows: TGCGCCAGCAGCCAAGGAAGGACAAGTAATTCACCCCTCCACTTT.